This T cell receptor beta chain was documented in a study of long-term antiretroviral therapy in people with HIV. Study-level results: Someone took the blood between about 2003 and 2017, maybe while older ART regimens were in use. Diversity remained lower than transplant donor controls, even though it increased after ART. Clonotypes expanded prior to ART showed repertoire dominance at all sampled time points. Controls showed broader CDR3 length ranges than did the HIV repertoires.

J gave up 5 bases and V 8 bases, and 7 bases lay outside the gene matches. The CDR3 covers 13 residues. The germline gives CDR1 SGHTA, CDR2 FQGNSA. At survey level, the immunoSEQ assay was run in its v3.0 version. The data were produced by immunoSEQ multiplex PCR, yet TCRdb's version contains in-frame clones alone and is incomplete. The table includes 40,000 to 45,000 clones, about 95% detected once. Remarks on this clone: Its specificity is unknown.

V gene TRBV7-2 combines with J gene TRBJ1-2; 8 bases are a match to TRBD1. The TCR comes from a woman in her forties or fifties with HIV. Sequenced here: unsorted PBMCs, sampled 3.7 years after starting antiretroviral therapy. The CDR3 DNA is TGTGCCAGCGGGCAGGGGGCGAAGTATGGCTACACCTTC. Translation: CASGQGAKYGYTF.